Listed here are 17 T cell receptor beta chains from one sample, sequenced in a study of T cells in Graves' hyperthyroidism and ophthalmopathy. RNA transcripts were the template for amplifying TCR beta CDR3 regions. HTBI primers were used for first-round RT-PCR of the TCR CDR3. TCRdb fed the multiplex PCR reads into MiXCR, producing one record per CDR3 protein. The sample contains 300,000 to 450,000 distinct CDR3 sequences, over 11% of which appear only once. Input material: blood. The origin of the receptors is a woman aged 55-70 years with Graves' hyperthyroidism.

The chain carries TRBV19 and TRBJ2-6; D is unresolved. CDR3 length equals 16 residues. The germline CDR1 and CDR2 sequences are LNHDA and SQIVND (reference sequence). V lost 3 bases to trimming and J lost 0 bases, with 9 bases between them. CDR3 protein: CASSISGRSGANVLTF. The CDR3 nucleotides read TGTGCCAGTAGTATTTCCGGGCGCTCTGGGGCCAACGTCCTGACTTTC. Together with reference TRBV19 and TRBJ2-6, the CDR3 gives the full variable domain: DGGITQSPKYLFRKEGQNVTLSCEQNLNHDAMYWYRQDPGQGLRLIYYSQIVNDFQKGDIAEGYSVSREKKESFPLTVTSAQKNPTAFYLCASSISGRSGANVLTFGAGSRLTVL.

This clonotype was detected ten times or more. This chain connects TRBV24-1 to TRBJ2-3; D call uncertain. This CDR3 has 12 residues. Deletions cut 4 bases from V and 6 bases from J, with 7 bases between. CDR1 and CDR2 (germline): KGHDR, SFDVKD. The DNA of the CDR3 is TGTGCCACCAGTGACCCCGGGGATACGCAGTATTTT. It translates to CATSDPGDTQYF.

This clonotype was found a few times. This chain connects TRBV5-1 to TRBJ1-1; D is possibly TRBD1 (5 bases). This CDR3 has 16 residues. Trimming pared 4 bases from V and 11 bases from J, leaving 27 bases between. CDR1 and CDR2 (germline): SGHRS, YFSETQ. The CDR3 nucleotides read TGCGCCAGCAGCCCACACCAGGGCCTCGGGGGAGGAGACGCTTTCTTT. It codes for CASSPHQGLGGGDAFF.

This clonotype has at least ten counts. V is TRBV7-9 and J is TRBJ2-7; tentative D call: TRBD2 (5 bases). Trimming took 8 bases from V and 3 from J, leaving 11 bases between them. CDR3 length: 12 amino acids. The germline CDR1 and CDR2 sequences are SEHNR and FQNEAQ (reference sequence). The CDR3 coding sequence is TGTGCCAGCCGATCAGGACTCTACGAGCAGTACTTC. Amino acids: CASRSGLYEQYF.

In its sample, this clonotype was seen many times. CDR3 sequence reads: CASSYSATPGETQYF. CDR3 bases: TGTGCCAGCAGTTACTCGGCGACCCCCGGAGAGACCCAGTACTTC. This chain connects TRBV6-6 to TRBJ2-5; D gene ambiguous. The CDR3 is 15 amino acids. Trimming pared 0 bases from V and 4 bases from J, leaving 12 bases between. Looked up from germline, CDR1 is MNHNY and CDR2 is SVGAGI (reference sequence).

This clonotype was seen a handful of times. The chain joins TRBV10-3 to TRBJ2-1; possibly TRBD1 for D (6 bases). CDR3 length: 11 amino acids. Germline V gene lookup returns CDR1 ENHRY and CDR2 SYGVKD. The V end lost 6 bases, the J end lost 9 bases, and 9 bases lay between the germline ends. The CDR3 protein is CAIRGRGEQFF. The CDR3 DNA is TGTGCCATCAGGGGCAGGGGTGAGCAGTTCTTC.

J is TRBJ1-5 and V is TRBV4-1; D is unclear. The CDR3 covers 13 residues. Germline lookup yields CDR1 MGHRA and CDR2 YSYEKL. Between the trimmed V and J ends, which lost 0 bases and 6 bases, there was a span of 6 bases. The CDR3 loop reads CASSQDITQPQHF. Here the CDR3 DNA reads TGCGCCAGCAGCCAAGATATCACTCAGCCCCAGCATTTT.

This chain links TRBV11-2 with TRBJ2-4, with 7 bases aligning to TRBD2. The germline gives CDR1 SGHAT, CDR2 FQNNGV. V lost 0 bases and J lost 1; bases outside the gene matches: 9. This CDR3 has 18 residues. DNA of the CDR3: TGTGCCAGCAGCTTAGACGCGGGAGAGCGCTCGGCCAAAAACATTCAGTACTTC. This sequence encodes CASSLDAGERSAKNIQYF.

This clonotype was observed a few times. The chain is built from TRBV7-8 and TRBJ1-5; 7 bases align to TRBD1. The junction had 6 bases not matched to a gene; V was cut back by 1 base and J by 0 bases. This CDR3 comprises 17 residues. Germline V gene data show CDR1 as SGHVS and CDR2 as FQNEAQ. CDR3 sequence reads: CASSLGKQGDSNQPQHF. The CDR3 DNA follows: TGTGCCAGCAGCTTAGGAAAGCAGGGGGATAGCAATCAGCCCCAGCATTTT.

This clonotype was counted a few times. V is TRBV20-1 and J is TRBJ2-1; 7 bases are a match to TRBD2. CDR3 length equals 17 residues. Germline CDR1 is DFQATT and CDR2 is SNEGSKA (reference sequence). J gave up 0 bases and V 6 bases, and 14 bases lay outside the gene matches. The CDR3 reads CSARGRGRGSSYNEQFF. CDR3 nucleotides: TGCAGTGCCCGGGGGAGGGGCCGCGGGAGCTCCTACAATGAGCAGTTCTTC.

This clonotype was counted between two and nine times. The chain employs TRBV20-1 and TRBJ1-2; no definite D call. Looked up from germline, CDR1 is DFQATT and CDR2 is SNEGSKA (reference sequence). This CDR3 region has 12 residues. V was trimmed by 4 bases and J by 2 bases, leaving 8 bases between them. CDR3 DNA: TGCAGTGCTACGTGGGGAAACTATGGCTACACCTTC. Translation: CSATWGNYGYTF.

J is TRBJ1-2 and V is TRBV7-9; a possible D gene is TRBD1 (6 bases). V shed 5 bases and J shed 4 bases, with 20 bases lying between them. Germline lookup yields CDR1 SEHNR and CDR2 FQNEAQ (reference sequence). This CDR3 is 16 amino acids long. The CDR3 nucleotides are TGTGCCAGCAGCCTCGGAGGGACACTTTCCGGCTATGGCTACACCTTC. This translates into CASSLGGTLSGYGYTF.

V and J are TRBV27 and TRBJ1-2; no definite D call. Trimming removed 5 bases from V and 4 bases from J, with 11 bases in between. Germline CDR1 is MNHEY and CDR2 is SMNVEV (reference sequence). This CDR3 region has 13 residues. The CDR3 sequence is CASSAGRIYGYTF. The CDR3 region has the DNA TGTGCCAGCAGTGCCGGCAGGATCTATGGCTACACCTTC.

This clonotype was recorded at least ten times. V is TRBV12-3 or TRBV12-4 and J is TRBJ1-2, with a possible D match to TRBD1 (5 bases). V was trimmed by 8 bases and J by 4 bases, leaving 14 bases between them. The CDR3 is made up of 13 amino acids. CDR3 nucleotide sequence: TGTGCCAGCGCCTTGGCAGGGTCCTATGGCTACACCTTC. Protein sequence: CASALAGSYGYTF.

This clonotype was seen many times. CDR3 nucleotides: TGTGCCAGCAGCCAAGGCGGGACAGGGGATTCACCCCTCCACTTT. It is translated as CASSQGGTGDSPLHF. The genes are TRBV3-1 and TRBJ1-6; 10 nucleotides match TRBD1. The CDR3 has 15 amino acids. Germline V gene sequence: CDR1 LGHDT, CDR2 YNNKEL (reference sequence). The V segment lost 1 base and the J segment 8 bases; nucleotides outside the gene matches: 2. The whole variable domain, remainder taken from reference TRBV3-1 and TRBJ1-6, is DTAVSQTPKYLVTQMGNDKSIKCEQNLGHDTMYWYKQDSKKFLKIMFSYNNKELIINETVPNRFSPKSPDKAHLNLHINSLELGDSAVYFCASSQGGTGDSPLHFGNGTRLTVT.

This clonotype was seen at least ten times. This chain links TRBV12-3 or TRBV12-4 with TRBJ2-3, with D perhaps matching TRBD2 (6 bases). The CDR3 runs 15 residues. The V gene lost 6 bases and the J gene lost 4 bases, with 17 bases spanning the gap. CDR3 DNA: TGTGCCAGCAGATCCTCCTTAGGAGGGCCAGATACGCAGTATTTT. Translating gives CASRSSLGGPDTQYF.

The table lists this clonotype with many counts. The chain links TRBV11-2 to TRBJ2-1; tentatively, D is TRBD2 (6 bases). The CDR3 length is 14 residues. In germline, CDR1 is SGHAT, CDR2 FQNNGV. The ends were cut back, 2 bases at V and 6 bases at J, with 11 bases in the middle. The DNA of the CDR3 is TGTGCCAGCAGCTTAACGGAGACTAGCAATGAGCAGTTCTTC. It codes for CASSLTETSNEQFF.